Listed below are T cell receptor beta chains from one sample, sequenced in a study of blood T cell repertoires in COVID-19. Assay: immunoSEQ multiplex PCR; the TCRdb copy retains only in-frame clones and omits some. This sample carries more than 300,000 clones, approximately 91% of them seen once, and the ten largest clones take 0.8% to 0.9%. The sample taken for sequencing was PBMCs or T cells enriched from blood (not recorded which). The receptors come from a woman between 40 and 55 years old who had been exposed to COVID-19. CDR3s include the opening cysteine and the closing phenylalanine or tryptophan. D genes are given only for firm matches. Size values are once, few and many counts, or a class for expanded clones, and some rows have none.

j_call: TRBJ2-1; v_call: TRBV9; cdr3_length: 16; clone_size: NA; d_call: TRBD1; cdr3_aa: CASSALTGSYYNEQFF; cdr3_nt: TGTGCCAGCAGCGCGCTGACAGGGTCCTATTACAATGAGCAGTTCTTC
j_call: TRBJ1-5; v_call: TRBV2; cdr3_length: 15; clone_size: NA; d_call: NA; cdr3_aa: CASSEEAGDIQPQHF; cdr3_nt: TGTGCCAGCAGTGAAGAGGCAGGGGATATCCAGCCCCAGCATTTT
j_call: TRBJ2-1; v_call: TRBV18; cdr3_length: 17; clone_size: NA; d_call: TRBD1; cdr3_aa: CASSPRWGGDRYNEQFF; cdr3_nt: TGTGCCAGCTCACCACGGTGGGGTGGGGACAGATACAATGAGCAGTTCTTC
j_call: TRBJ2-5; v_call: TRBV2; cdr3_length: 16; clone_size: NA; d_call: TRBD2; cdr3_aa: CASSDQGLAGGETQYF; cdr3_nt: TGTGCCAGCAGTGATCAGGGACTAGCGGGTGGAGAGACCCAGTACTTC
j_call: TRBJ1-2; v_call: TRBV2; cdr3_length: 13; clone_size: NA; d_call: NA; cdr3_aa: CASSESYSYGYTF; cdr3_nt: TGTGCCAGCAGTGAATCCTACTCTTATGGCTACACCTTC
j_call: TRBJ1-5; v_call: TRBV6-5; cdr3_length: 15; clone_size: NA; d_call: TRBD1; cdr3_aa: CASRATGLGNQPQHF; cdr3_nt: TGTGCCAGCAGGGCGACAGGGTTGGGCAATCAGCCCCAGCATTTT
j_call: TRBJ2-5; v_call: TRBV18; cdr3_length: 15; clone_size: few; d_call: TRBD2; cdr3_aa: CASSPGLAAQETQYF; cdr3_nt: TGTGCCAGCTCACCGGGACTAGCGGCCCAAGAGACCCAGTACTTC
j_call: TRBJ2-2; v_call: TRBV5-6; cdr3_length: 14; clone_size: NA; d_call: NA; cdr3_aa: CASSSTGFYGELFF; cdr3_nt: TGTGCCAGCAGCTCCACAGGGTTCTACGGGGAGCTGTTTTTT
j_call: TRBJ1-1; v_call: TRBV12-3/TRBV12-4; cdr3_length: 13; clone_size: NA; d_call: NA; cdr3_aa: CASSPQGNTEAFF; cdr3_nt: TGTGCCAGCAGTCCACAGGGGAACACTGAAGCTTTCTTT
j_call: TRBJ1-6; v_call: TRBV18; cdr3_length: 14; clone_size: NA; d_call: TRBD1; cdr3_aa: CASSPVQGDSPLHF; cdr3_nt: TGTGCCAGCTCACCGGTACAGGGGGATTCACCCCTCCACTTT
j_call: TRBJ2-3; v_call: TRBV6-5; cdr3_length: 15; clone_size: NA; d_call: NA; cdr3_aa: CASSYSGTSTDTQYF; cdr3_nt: TGTGCCAGCAGTTACTCCGGGACTAGCACAGATACGCAGTATTTT
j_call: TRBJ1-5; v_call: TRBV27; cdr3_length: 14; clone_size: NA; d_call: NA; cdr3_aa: CASSLQVSNQPQHF; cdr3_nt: TGTGCCAGCAGTTTACAGGTTAGCAATCAGCCCCAGCATTTT
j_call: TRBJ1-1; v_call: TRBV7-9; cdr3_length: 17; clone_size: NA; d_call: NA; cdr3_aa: CASSLVRPGVVNTEAFF; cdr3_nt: TGTGCCAGCAGCTTAGTAAGACCCGGAGTAGTGAACACTGAAGCTTTCTTT
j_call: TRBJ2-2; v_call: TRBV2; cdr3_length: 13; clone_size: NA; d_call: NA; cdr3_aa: CASGPRAPGELFF; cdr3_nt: TGTGCCAGCGGCCCCAGGGCCCCCGGGGAGCTGTTTTTT
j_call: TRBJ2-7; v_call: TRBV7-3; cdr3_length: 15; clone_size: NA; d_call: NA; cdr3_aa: CASSLTEGSSYEQYF; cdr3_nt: TGTGCCAGCAGCTTAACTGAGGGAAGCTCCTACGAGCAGTACTTC
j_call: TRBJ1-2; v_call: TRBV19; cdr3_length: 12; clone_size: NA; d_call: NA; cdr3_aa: CASSTSAGGYTF; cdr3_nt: TGTGCCAGTAGTACGTCGGCGGGCGGCTACACCTTC
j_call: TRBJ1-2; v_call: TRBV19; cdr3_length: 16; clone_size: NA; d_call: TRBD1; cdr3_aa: CASSIHRTGGVYGYTF; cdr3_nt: TGTGCCAGTAGTATACACCGGACAGGGGGCGTCTATGGCTACACCTTC
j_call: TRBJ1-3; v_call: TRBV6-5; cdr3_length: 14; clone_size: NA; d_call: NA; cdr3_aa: CASMRAVSGNTIYF; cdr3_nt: TGTGCCAGTATGAGGGCGGTCTCTGGAAACACCATATATTTT